Listed below are T cell receptor beta chains from one sample, sequenced in a study of shared clonotypes between healthy human individuals. Produced via immunoSEQ multiplex PCR; TCRdb's table is partial and in-frame only. The data show about 380,000 clones, with about 96% seen just once and about 0.34% held by the top ten. What was sequenced was memory CD8+ T cells sorted from blood. The receptors shown here come from a man under 40 in good health. Both conserved end residues are part of each CDR3. Each record gives: D gene, V gene, CDR3 protein. The D gene is left open where the match is weak.

. TRBV2 CASSDEKLFF
. TRBV5-1 CASSFGPNEQFF
. TRBV18 CASSPGNTEAFF
TRBD2 TRBV7-2 CASSLGLAGPNEQFF
TRBD1 TRBV4-2 CASSPDRDNQPQHF
TRBD1 TRBV27 CASSGQGSKAFF
TRBD2 TRBV27 CASRLRLAGGSQDEQFF
TRBD2 TRBV7-2 CASSFSLAGEDNEQFF
. TRBV30 CAWSVRDRGGYTF
. TRBV7-6 CASSAGQRTDTQYF
. TRBV4-1 CASSRLVRETQYF
TRBD2 TRBV4-1 CASSQLEIAGGYEQYF
. TRBV7-2 CASSLELDQPQHF
TRBD1 TRBV5-1 CASSLGQGSTYNEQFF
. TRBV4-2 CASSQDEQATNTQYF
TRBD2 TRBV10-3 CAISASGVNTGELFF
TRBD2 TRBV5-1 CASSILAGRTDTQYF
TRBD1 TRBV11-2 CASRLQGALVPGNTIYF
. TRBV28 CASRTTVKANYGYTF
. TRBV7-2 CASSSARLNEQFF
TRBD1 TRBV19 CASSDWDRINTGELFF
TRBD2 TRBV6-5 CASRLGTSGYEQYF
. TRBV28 CASSYQRDNQPQHF
TRBD1 TRBV6-4 CASSHVRGRGGHTMNTEAFF
. TRBV11-1 CASSFPDTEAFF
. TRBV2 CASSEVGGDFGTQYF
. TRBV7-3 CASSFIGTGSEQFF
. TRBV19 CASSIDRRSPLHF
. TRBV6-7 CASSLSPQHF
TRBD2 TRBV30 CAWSGGTSGAYEQYF
. TRBV5-1 CASSLAWQGSYNEQFF